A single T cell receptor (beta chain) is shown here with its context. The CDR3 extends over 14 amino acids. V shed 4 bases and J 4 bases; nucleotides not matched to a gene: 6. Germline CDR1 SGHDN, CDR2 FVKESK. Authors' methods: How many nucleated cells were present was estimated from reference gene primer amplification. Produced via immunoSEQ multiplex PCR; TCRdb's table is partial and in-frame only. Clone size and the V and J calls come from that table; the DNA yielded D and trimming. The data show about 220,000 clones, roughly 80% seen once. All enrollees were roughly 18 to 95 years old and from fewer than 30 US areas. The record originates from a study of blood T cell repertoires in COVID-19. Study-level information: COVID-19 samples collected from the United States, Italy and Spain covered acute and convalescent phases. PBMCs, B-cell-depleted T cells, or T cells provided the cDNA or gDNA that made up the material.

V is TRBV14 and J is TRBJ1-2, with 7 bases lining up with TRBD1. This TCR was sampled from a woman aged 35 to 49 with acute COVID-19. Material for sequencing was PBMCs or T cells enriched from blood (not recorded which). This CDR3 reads CASSREGQRYGYTF. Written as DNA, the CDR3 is TGTGCCAGCAGCCGCGAGGGACAGCGCTATGGCTACACCTTC.